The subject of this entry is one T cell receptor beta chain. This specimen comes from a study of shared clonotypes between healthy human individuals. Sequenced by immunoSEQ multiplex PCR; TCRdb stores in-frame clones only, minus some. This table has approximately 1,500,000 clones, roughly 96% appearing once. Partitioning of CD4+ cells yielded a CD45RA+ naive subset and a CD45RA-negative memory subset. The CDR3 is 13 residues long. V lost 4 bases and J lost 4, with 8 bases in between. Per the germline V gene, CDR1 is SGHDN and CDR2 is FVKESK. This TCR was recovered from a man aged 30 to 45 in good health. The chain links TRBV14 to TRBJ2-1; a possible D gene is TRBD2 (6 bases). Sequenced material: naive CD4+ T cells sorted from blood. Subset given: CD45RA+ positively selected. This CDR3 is CASSRLGYNEQFF. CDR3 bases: TGTGCCAGCAGCCGACTAGGGTACAATGAGCAGTTCTTC.